The rows below give T cell receptor beta chains drawn from one sample of a study of blood T cells in healthy people across ages. A single record per CDR3 protein comes from TCRdb applying MiXCR to the 5' RACE reads. Of about a million distinct CDR3 sequences listed, 35% to 40% are singletons. Sequenced sample: blood. The receptors originated from a young man in good health. CDR3s include the opening cysteine and the closing phenylalanine or tryptophan. The D gene is left open where the match is weak. For some rows the clone size is stated as once, few or many, or as a class when expanded; others skip it.

D gene: TRBD2
J gene: TRBJ2-3
V gene: TRBV4-1
clone size: few
CDR3 DNA: TGCGCCAGCAGCCAAGCCTTAGCGGGGCACACAGATACGCAGTATTTT
CDR3 protein: CASSQALAGHTDTQYF

D gene: .
J gene: TRBJ2-5
V gene: TRBV7-2
clone size: .
CDR3 DNA: TGTGCCAGCATCAGTCAGGGCGAGACCCAGTACTTC
CDR3 protein: CASISQGETQYF

D gene: TRBD1
J gene: TRBJ1-6
V gene: TRBV12-3/TRBV12-4
clone size: few
CDR3 DNA: TGTGCCAGCAGCCTCGACAGGGCGTATACCCACTTT
CDR3 protein: CASSLDRAYTHF

D gene: .
J gene: TRBJ1-5
V gene: TRBV24-1
clone size: .
CDR3 DNA: TGTGCCACCAGTGATTCGCAGGGGCTAGGGAGCAATCAGCCCCAGCATTTT
CDR3 protein: CATSDSQGLGSNQPQHF

D gene: .
J gene: TRBJ2-7
V gene: TRBV20-1
clone size: .
CDR3 DNA: TGCAGTGCTAGCAAGCTACCCTCCTACGAGCAGTACTTC
CDR3 protein: CSASKLPSYEQYF

D gene: .
J gene: TRBJ2-7
V gene: TRBV5-1
clone size: .
CDR3 DNA: TGCGCCAGCGCCGGGACACAACCCTACGAGCAGTACTTC
CDR3 protein: CASAGTQPYEQYF

D gene: TRBD1
J gene: TRBJ1-1
V gene: TRBV28
clone size: .
CDR3 DNA: TGTGCCAGCAGTGCATTACCGGGACAGGGGAACACTGAAGCTTTCTTT
CDR3 protein: CASSALPGQGNTEAFF

D gene: .
J gene: TRBJ1-2
V gene: TRBV7-9
clone size: few
CDR3 DNA: TGTGCCAGCAGCATCGGGACGGGTGGCTACACCTTC
CDR3 protein: CASSIGTGGYTF

D gene: .
J gene: TRBJ2-3
V gene: TRBV3-1
clone size: few
CDR3 DNA: TGTGCCAGCAGCCAAGGAGGGTCTCGCACAGATACGCAGTATTTT
CDR3 protein: CASSQGGSRTDTQYF

D gene: TRBD1
J gene: TRBJ1-2
V gene: TRBV20-1
clone size: .
CDR3 DNA: TGCAGTGCTAGGAGGACAGGGGGCAAATCTAACTATGGCCACACCTTC
CDR3 protein: CSARRTGGKSNYGHTF

D gene: TRBD1
J gene: TRBJ2-7
V gene: TRBV20-1
clone size: few
CDR3 DNA: TGCAGTGCTAGCAACCAGGGGGCCTCCTACAATGAGCAGTACTTC
CDR3 protein: CSASNQGASYNEQYF

D gene: .
J gene: TRBJ2-1
V gene: TRBV20-1
clone size: .
CDR3 DNA: TGCAGTGCTATCCCCGGGACGGCCCCTAACAATGAGCAGTTCTTC
CDR3 protein: CSAIPGTAPNNEQFF

D gene: TRBD1
J gene: TRBJ1-2
V gene: TRBV27
clone size: many
CDR3 DNA: TGTGCCAGCAGTTTACGAGGGGGCGATGGCTACACCTTC
CDR3 protein: CASSLRGGDGYTF

D gene: TRBD1
J gene: TRBJ2-1
V gene: TRBV7-9
clone size: many
CDR3 DNA: TGTGCCAGCAGCTCCGGGACAGCCAACAATGAGCAGTTCTTC
CDR3 protein: CASSSGTANNEQFF

D gene: TRBD2
J gene: TRBJ2-1
V gene: TRBV3-1
clone size: .
CDR3 DNA: TGTGCCAGCAGAAGCACCGGGACTAGTAAGTATGAGCAGTTCTTC
CDR3 protein: CASRSTGTSKYEQFF

D gene: TRBD2
J gene: TRBJ2-1
V gene: TRBV10-2
clone size: .
CDR3 DNA: TGCGCCAGCCAAGTAGCGGGGAGCTACAATGAGCAGTTCTTC
CDR3 protein: CASQVAGSYNEQFF

D gene: .
J gene: TRBJ1-2
V gene: TRBV5-1
clone size: few
CDR3 DNA: TGCGCCAGCAGCCTCGGGATAGACTATGGCTACACCTTC
CDR3 protein: CASSLGIDYGYTF

D gene: .
J gene: TRBJ1-2
V gene: TRBV18
clone size: .
CDR3 DNA: TGTGCCAGCCGCGTCGCCGAAAGTAACGGCTACACCTTC
CDR3 protein: CASRVAESNGYTF

D gene: .
J gene: TRBJ2-1
V gene: TRBV6-1
clone size: few
CDR3 DNA: TGTGCCAGCAGCGAAGGGCTACAGGTTGAAGGTGAGCAGTTCTTC
CDR3 protein: CASSEGLQVEGEQFF

D gene: TRBD1
J gene: TRBJ2-7
V gene: TRBV29-1
clone size: many
CDR3 DNA: TGCAGCGTGAAGCCCCCCGGGACAGGGTTTTACGAGCAGTACTTC
CDR3 protein: CSVKPPGTGFYEQYF

D gene: TRBD2
J gene: TRBJ2-1
V gene: TRBV7-9
clone size: once
CDR3 DNA: TGTGCCAGCAGCTTAGGAGCGGGGGGGCGTATCAATGAGCAGTTCTTC
CDR3 protein: CASSLGAGGRINEQFF

D gene: .
J gene: TRBJ1-1
V gene: TRBV5-1
clone size: .
CDR3 DNA: TGCGCCAGCAGCTTGGGGCGGACACGGGCCACTGAAGCTTTCTTT
CDR3 protein: CASSLGRTRATEAFF

D gene: .
J gene: TRBJ1-1
V gene: TRBV29-1
clone size: .
CDR3 DNA: TGCAGCGTTGAAGGGCGGCACATGAACACTGAAGCTTTCTTT
CDR3 protein: CSVEGRHMNTEAFF

D gene: .
J gene: TRBJ1-2
V gene: TRBV25-1
clone size: few
CDR3 DNA: TGTGCCAGCAGTTCGTCCCTGGGTGGCTACACCTTC
CDR3 protein: CASSSSLGGYTF

D gene: .
J gene: TRBJ2-2
V gene: TRBV12-3/TRBV12-4
clone size: .
CDR3 DNA: TGTGCCAGCAGTTTAGGGGGGGCCGGCGGGGAGCTGTTTTTT
CDR3 protein: CASSLGGAGGELFF

D gene: TRBD2
J gene: TRBJ2-1
V gene: TRBV12-3/TRBV12-4
clone size: few
CDR3 DNA: TGTGCCAGCAGCCCCAGCGGGGGCGGTGAGCAGTTCTTC
CDR3 protein: CASSPSGGGEQFF